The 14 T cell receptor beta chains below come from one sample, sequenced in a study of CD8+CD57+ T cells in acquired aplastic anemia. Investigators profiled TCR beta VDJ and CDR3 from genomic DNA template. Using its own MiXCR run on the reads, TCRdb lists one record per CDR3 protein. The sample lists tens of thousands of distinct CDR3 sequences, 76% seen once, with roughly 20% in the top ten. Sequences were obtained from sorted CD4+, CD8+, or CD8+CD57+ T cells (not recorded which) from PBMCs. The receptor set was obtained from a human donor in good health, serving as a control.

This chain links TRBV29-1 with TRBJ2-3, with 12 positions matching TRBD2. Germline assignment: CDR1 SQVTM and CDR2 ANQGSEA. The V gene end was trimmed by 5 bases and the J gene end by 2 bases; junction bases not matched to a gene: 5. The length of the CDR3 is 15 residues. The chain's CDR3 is CSVNGLAGTTDTQYF. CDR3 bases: TGCAGCGTTAACGGACTAGCGGGGACCACAGATACGCAGTATTTT.

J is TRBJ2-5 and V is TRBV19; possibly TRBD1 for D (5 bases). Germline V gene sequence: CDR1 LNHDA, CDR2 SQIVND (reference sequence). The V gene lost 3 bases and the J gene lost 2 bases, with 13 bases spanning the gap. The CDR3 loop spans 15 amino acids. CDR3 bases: TGTGCCAGTAGTATCCAAAGGGGCAGGCAAGAGACCCAGTACTTC. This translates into CASSIQRGRQETQYF.

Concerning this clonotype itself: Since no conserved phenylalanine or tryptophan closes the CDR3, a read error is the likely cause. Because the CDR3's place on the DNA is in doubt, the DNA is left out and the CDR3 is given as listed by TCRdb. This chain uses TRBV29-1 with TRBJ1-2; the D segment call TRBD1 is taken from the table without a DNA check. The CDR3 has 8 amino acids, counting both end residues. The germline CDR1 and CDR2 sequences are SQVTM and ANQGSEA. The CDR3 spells CSVGQGEV.

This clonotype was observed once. The CDR3: CASSEVGTGSYEQYF. DNA of the CDR3: TGTGCCAGCAGTGAGGTGGGGACAGGGTCCTACGAGCAGTACTTC. V is TRBV2 and J is TRBJ2-7; TRBD1 matches at 9 bases. V lost 3 bases to trimming and J lost 1 base; unmatched junction nucleotides: 4. The length of the CDR3 is 15 residues. Germline V gene data show CDR1 as SNHLY and CDR2 as FYNNEI.

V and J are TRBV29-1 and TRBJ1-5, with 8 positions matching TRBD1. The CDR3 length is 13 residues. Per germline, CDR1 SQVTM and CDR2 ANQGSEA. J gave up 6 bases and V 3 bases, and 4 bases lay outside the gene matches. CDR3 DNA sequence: TGCAGCGTTGAGGACAGGGACGGTCAGCCCCAGCATTTT. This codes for CSVEDRDGQPQHF. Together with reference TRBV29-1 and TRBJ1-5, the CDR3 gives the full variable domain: SAVISQKPSRDICQRGTSLTIQCQVDSQVTMMFWYRQQPGQSLTLIATANQGSEATYESGFVIDKFPISRPNLTFSTLTVSNMSPEDSSIYLCSVEDRDGQPQHFGDGTRLSIL.

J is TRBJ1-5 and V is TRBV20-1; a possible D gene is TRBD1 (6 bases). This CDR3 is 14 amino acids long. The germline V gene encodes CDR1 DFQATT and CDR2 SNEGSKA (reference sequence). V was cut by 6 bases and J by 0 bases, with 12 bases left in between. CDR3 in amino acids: CSATTGYSNQPQHF. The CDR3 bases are TGCAGTGCGACGACAGGTTATAGCAATCAGCCCCAGCATTTT.

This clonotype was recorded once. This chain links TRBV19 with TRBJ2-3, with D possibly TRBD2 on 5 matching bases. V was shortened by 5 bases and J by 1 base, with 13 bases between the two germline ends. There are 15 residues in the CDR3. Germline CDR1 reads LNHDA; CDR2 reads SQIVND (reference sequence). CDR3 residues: CASSPWRLRTDTQYF. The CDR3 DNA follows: TGTGCCAGTAGTCCCTGGAGGCTTCGCACAGATACGCAGTATTTT.

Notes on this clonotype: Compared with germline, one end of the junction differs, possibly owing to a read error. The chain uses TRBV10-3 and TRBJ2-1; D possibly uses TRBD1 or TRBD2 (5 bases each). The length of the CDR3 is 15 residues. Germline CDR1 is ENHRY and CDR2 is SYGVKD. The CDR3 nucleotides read TGTGCCAGCAGTGAAATGGGACCCTCCTACAATGAGCAGTTCTTC. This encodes CASSEMGPSYNEQFF.

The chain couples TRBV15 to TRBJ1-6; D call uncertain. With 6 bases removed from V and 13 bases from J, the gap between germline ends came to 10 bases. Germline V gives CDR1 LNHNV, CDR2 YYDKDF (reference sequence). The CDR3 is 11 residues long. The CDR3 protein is CATRRRNPLHF. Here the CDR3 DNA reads TGTGCCACCAGGAGACGGAACCCCCTCCACTTT.

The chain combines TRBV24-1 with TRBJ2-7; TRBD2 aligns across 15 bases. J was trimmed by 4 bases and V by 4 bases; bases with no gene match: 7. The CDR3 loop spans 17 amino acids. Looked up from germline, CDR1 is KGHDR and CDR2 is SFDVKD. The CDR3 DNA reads TGTGCCACCAGTGACTCACCCGGGACTAGCGGGAGGTACGAGCAGTACTTC. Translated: CATSDSPGTSGRYEQYF.

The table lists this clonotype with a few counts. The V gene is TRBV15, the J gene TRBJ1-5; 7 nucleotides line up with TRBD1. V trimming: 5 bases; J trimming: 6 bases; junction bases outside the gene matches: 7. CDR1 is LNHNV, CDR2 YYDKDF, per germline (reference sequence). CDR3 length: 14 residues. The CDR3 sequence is CATSEDRASQPQHF. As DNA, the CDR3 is TGTGCCACCAGCGAAGACAGGGCGAGTCAGCCCCAGCATTTT.

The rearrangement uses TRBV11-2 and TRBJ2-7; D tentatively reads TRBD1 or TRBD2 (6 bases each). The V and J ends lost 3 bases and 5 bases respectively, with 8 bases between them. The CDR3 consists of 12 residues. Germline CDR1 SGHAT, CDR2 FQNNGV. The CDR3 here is CASSFGGHEQYF. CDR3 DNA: TGTGCCAGCAGCTTCGGGGGCCACGAGCAGTACTTC.

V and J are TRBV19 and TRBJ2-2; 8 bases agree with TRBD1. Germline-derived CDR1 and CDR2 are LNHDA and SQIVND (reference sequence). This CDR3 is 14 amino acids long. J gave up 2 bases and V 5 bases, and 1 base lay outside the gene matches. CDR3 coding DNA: TGTGCCAGTAGTGGACAGGGTAACACCGGGGAGCTGTTTTTT. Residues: CASSGQGNTGELFF.

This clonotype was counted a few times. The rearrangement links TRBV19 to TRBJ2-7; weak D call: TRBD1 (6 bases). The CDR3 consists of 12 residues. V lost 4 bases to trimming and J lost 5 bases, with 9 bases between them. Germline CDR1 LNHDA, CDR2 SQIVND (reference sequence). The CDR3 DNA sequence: TGTGCCAGTAGTACCAGACAGGACGAGCAGTACTTC. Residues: CASSTRQDEQYF.